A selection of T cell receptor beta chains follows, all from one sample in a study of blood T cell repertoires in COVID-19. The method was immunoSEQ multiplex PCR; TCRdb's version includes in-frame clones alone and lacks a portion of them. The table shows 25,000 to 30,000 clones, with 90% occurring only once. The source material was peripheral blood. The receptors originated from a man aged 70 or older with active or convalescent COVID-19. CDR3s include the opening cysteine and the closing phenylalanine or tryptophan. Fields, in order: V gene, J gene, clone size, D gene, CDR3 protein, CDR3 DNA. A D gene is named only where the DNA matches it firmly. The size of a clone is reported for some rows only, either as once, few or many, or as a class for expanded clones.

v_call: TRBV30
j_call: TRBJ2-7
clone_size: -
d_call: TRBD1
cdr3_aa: CAWAGTGREQYF
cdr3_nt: TGTGCCTGGGCCGGGACAGGGCGCGAGCAGTACTTC

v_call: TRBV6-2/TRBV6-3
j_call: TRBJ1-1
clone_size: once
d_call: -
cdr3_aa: CASSYSAGTEAFF
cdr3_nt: TGTGCCAGCAGTTACTCGGCGGGGACTGAAGCTTTCTTT

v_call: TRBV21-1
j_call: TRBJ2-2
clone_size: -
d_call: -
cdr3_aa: CASSKEGTSAPSNTGELFF
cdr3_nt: TGTGCCAGCAGCAAAGAAGGGACTAGTGCCCCCTCGAACACCGGGGAGCTGTTTTTT

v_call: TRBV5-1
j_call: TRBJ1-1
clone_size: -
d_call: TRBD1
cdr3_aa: CASSVGTGEAEAFF
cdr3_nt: TGCGCCAGCAGCGTGGGGACAGGGGAAGCTGAAGCTTTCTTT

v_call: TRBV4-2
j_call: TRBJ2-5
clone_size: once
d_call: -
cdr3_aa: CASSQDVGQLAQETQYF
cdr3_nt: TGTGCCAGCAGCCAAGATGTGGGTCAGCTAGCCCAAGAGACCCAGTACTTC

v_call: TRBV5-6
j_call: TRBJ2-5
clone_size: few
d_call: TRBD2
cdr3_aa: CASSLSARAGETQYF
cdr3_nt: TGTGCCAGCAGCTTGAGCGCGCGAGCGGGGGAGACCCAGTACTTC

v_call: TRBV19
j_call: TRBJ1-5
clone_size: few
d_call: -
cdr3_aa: CASSAPGGGNQPQHF
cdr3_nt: TGTGCCAGTAGTGCCCCTGGAGGGGGCAATCAGCCCCAGCATTTT

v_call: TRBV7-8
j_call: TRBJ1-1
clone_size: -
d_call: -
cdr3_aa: CASSFGTLNTEAFF
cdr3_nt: TGTGCCAGCAGCTTCGGGACTCTTAACACTGAAGCTTTCTTT

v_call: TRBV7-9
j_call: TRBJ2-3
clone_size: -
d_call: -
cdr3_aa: CASSHKRRLTDTQYF
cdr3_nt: TGTGCCAGCAGTCATAAGCGGAGATTGACAGATACGCAGTATTTT

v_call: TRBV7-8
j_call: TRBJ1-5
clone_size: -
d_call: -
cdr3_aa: CASSQIQDQPQHF
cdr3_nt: TGTGCCAGCAGCCAAATACAGGATCAGCCCCAGCATTTT

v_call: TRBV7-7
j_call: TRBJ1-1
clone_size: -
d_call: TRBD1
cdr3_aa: CASSLIQGAGSTEAFF
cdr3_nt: TGTGCCAGCAGCCTGATACAGGGGGCAGGGAGCACTGAAGCTTTCTTT

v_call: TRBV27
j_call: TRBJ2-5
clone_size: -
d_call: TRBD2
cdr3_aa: CASGPAGAQETQYF
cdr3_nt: TGTGCCAGCGGCCCAGCGGGGGCCCAAGAGACCCAGTACTTC

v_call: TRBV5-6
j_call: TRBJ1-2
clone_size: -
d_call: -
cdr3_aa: CASTLLGPSYGYTF
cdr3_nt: TGTGCCAGCACCCTCCTTGGGCCATCCTATGGCTACACCTTC

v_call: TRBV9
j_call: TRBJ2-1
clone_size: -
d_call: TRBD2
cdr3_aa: CASSVRWGGLGTYNEQFF
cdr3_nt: TGTGCCAGCAGCGTACGTTGGGGGGGATTGGGTACCTACAATGAGCAGTTCTTC

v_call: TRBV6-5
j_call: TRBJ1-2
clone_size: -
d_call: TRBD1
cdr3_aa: CASRTQDRTYGYTF
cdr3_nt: TGTGCCAGCAGGACCCAGGACAGGACCTATGGCTACACCTTC

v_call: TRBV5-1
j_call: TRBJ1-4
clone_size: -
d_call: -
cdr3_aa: CASSQDSLEEKLFF
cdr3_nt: TGCGCCAGCAGCCAGGACAGCCTCGAGGAAAAACTGTTTTTT

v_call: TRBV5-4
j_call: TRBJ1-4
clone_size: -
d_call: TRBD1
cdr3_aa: CASSRGTGLGEKLFF
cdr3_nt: TGTGCCAGCAGCCGGGGGACAGGGTTAGGTGAAAAACTGTTTTTT

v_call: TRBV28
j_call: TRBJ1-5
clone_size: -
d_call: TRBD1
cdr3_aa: CASSPGQLNQPQHF
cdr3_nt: TGTGCCAGCAGTCCGGGACAGCTGAATCAGCCCCAGCATTTT

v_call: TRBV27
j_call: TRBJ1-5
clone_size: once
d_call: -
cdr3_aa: CASSFRSGNNQPQHF
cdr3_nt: TGTGCCAGCAGTTTTAGGTCGGGGAACAATCAGCCCCAGCATTTT

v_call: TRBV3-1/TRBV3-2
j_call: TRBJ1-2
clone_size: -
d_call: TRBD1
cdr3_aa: CASSSRPAQGVWGDYGYTF
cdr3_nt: TGTGCCAGCAGCTCCCGGCCGGCCCAGGGGGTTTGGGGCGACTATGGCTACACCTTC

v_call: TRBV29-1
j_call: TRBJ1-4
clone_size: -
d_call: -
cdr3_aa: CSVGATDEKLFF
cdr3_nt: TGCAGCGTTGGGGCAACAGACGAAAAACTGTTTTTT

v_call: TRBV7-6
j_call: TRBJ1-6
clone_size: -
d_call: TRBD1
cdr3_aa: CASSLGQGRWDNSPLHF
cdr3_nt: TGTGCCAGCAGCTTAGGACAGGGGCGCTGGGATAATTCACCCCTCCACTTT

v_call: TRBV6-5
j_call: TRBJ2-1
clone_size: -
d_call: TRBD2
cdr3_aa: CASSYVGLAGENEQFF
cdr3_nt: TGTGCCAGCAGTTACGTGGGACTAGCGGGAGAAAATGAGCAGTTCTTC

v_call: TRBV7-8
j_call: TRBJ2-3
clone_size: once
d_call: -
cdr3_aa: CASSLVNPRGTDTQYF
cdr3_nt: TGTGCCAGCAGCTTAGTCAATCCCAGGGGAACAGATACGCAGTATTTT

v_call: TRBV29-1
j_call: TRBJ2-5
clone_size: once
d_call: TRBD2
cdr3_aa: CSGGLAGPQETQYF
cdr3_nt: TGCAGCGGTGGACTAGCGGGCCCCCAAGAGACCCAGTACTTC

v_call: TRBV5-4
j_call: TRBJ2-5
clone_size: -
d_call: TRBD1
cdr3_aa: CASSGTGRETQYF
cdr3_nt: TGTGCCAGCAGCGGGACAGGGCGGGAGACCCAGTACTTC

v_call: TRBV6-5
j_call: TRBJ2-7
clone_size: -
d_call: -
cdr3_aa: CASSRTDLYYEQYF
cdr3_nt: TGTGCCAGCAGTCGGACAGACTTATACTACGAGCAGTACTTC

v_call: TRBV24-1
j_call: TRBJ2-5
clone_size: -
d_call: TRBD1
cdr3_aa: CATSDPSTRQGRETQYF
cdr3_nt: TGTGCCACCAGTGATCCAAGCACGAGACAGGGGCGAGAGACCCAGTACTTC

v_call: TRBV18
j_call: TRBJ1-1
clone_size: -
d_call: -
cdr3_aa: CASSPPTGVNTEAFF
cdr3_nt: TGTGCCAGCTCACCACCGACAGGAGTGAACACTGAAGCTTTCTTT

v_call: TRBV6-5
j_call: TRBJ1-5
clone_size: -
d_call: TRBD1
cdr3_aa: CASRNRGPPNQPQHF
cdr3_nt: TGTGCCAGCAGAAACAGGGGGCCCCCAAATCAGCCCCAGCATTTT

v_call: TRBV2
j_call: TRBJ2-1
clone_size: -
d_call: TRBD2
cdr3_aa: CASYRAQPGGGGNEQFF
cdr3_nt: TGTGCCAGCTACCGGGCCCAGCCGGGGGGGGGTGGCAATGAGCAGTTCTTC

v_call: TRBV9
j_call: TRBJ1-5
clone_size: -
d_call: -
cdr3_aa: CASSAGDGSNQPQHF
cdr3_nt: TGTGCCAGCAGCGCGGGAGATGGGAGCAATCAGCCCCAGCATTTT

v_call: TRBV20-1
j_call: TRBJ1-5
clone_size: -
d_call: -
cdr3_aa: CSASQGSNQPQHF
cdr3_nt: TGCAGTGCTAGTCAGGGGAGCAATCAGCCCCAGCATTTT

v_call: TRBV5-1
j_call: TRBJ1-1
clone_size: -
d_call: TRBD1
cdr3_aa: CASSLGVQGTEAFF
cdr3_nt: TGCGCCAGCAGCTTGGGGGTACAGGGGACTGAAGCTTTCTTT

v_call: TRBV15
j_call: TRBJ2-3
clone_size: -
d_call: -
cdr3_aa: CATSRDEGTDTQYF
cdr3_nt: TGTGCCACCAGCAGAGATGAGGGCACAGATACGCAGTATTTT

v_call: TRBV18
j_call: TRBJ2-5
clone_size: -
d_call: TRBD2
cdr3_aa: CASSPSGGTGETQYF
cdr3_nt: TGTGCCAGCTCACCTAGCGGGGGGACCGGGGAGACCCAGTACTTC

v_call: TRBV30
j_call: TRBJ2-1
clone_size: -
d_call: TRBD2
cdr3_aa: CAWSVGVLADNEQFF
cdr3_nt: TGTGCCTGGAGTGTAGGGGTACTAGCGGACAATGAGCAGTTCTTC

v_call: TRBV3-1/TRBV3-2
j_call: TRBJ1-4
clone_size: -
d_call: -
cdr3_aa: CASSQRSSGGREKLFF
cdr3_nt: TGTGCCAGCAGCCAACGATCGTCGGGGGGGCGAGAAAAACTGTTTTTT

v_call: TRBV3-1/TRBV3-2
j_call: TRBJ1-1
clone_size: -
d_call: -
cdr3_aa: CASSQHRRGGTEAFF
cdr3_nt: TGTGCCAGCAGCCAACACAGAAGGGGGGGCACTGAAGCTTTCTTT

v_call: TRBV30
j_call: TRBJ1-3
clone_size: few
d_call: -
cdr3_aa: CAWSAARAGGAIYF
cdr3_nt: TGTGCCTGGAGTGCTGCCCGGGCGGGAGGCGCCATATATTTT

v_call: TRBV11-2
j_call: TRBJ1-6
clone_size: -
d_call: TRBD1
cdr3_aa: CASSSGQALNNSPLHF
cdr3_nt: TGTGCCAGCAGCTCGGGACAGGCCCTCAATAATTCACCCCTCCACTTT

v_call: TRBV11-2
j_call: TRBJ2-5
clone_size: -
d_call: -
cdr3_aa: CASSLQGSQETQYF
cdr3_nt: TGTGCCAGCAGCTTACAGGGGTCTCAAGAGACCCAGTACTTC

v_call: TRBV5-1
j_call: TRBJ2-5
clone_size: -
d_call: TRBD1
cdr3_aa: CASSLALGQGQETQYF
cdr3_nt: TGCGCCAGCAGCTTGGCCCTCGGACAGGGGCAAGAGACCCAGTACTTC

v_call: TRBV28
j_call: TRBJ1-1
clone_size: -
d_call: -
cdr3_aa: CASSLGRHNTEAFF
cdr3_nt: TGTGCCAGCAGTTTAGGAAGACACAACACTGAAGCTTTCTTT

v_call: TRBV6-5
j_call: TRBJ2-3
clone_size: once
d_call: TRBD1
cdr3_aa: CASSPGDRDTQYF
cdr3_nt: TGTGCCAGCAGCCCAGGGGACAGAGATACGCAGTATTTT

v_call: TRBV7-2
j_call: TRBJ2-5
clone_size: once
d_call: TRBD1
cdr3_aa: CASSLVRQGDGETQYF
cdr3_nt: TGTGCCAGCAGCTTAGTCCGGCAGGGGGATGGAGAGACCCAGTACTTC

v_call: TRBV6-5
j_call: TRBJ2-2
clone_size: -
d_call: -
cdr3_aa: CASSQNTGELFF
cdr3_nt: TGTGCCAGCAGCCAGAACACCGGGGAGCTGTTTTTT

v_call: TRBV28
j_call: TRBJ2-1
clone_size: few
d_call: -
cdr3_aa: CASSLAGWVNEQFF
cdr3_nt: TGTGCCAGCAGTTTGGCAGGGTGGGTCAATGAGCAGTTCTTC

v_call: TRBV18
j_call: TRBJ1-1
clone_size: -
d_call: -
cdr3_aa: CASSPLGAENTEAFF
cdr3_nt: TGTGCCAGCTCACCACTGGGGGCTGAGAACACTGAAGCTTTCTTT

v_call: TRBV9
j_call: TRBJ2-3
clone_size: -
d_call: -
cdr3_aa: CASSVLGDTDTQYF
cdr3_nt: TGTGCCAGCAGCGTACTAGGAGACACAGATACGCAGTATTTT

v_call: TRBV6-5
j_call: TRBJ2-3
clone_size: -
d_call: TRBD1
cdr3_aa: CASANTGASTDTQYF
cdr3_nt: TGTGCCAGCGCAAACACAGGGGCTAGCACAGATACGCAGTATTTT

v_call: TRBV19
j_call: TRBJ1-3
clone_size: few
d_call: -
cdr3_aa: CASTLPLSGNTIYF
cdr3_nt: TGTGCCAGTACCCTCCCGTTATCTGGAAACACCATATATTTT

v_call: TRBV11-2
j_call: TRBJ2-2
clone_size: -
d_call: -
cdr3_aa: CASTHPRGLLFF
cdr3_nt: TGTGCCAGCACCCACCCGCGGGGATTGCTGTTTTTT

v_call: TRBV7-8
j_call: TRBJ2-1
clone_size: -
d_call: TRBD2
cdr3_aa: CASSLLAGGPSRNEQFF
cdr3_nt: TGTGCCAGCAGCCTGCTAGCGGGAGGCCCCTCCCGCAATGAGCAGTTCTTC